This paragraph reports one T cell receptor (gamma chain). Its antigen is unidentified. Other DNA sequences from this sample encode an identical CDR3 as well. This entry comes from a study of Vδ1+ human thymocytes. The study's findings and limits: Highly polyclonal TRG and TRD repertoires with Gaussian CDR3 length distributions appeared in thymus. Bulk data may be misread because of unexpected Vdelta2 sequences. Despite high sort purity, about a fifth of thymic T cell receptor delta sequences were Vdelta2.

The template was reverse-transcribed extracted RNA. The CDR3 regions were amplified by multiplex PCR from V-gene primers to a constant-region primer. TCRdb processed the multiplex PCR reads again with the CATT caller. The sample includes around 30,000 gamma-chain clones, about a fifth of them seen just once. The V segment lost 0 bases and the J segment 12 bases; nucleotides outside the gene matches: 5. The CDR3 runs 11 residues. Germline V lookup: CDR1 VINAFY, CDR2 YDVSNSKD. Alphabeta T cells were depleted, then CD3+ Vdelta1+ Vdelta2- thymocytes were FACS-sorted. Purity of the sorted Vdelta1+ thymocytes ranged from roughly 97% to 99.6%.

The clonotype comes from a boy under two years old who had congenital heart surgery. The sample taken for sequencing was Vdelta1+ gamma-delta thymocytes from the thymus. Subset reported: FACS-sorted CD3+ TCRalphabeta- TCRVdelta1+ TCRVdelta2- thymocytes. The J gene is TRGJ1 or TRGJ2, the V gene TRGV5. The DNA for the CDR3 is TGTGCCACCTGGGACAGGCTGGCGAAACTCTTT. Residues: CATWDRLAKLF.